The 11 T cell receptor beta chains in this list originate from one sample, sequenced in a study of blood T cells in healthy people across ages. The second PCR ran 7 to 11 cycles with a sample-barcoded 5' primer and J-beta primers. TCRdb independently ran MiXCR on the 5' RACE reads; one entry per CDR3 protein. The sample records some 760,000 distinct CDR3 sequences, 25% being singletons. These sequences were also reported in another study, on T cells of mothers and their children.

The source material was blood. These receptors originate from a boy aged 10-17 years in good health.

This chain uses TRBV20-1 with TRBJ2-1, with 8 bases identical to TRBD2. CDR1 is DFQATT and CDR2 is SNEGSKA in the germline V gene (reference sequence). Trimming at V came to 5 bases and at J to 3 bases, leaving 9 bases not matched to a gene. The CDR3 is 15 residues long. CDR3 in DNA: TGCAGTGCTCCGGGATCCGGGGGGGTCTACAATGAGCAGTTCTTC. Protein: CSAPGSGGVYNEQFF.

The rearrangement links TRBV7-2 to TRBJ2-7; D uncertain. This CDR3 is built from 12 residues. Germline-derived CDR1 and CDR2 are SGHTA and FQGNSA. The V end lost 5 bases, the J end lost 6 bases, and 11 bases lay between the germline ends. CDR3 sequence (DNA): TGTGCCAGCAGCCCAAGAGGATTCGAGCAGTACTTC. It specifies CASSPRGFEQYF.

This clonotype appeared a few times. The rearrangement uses TRBV5-1 and TRBJ2-7; 9 nucleotides line up with TRBD2. The end of the DNA aligns better with TRBJ2-1, so the J call may be wrong. Germline values: CDR1 SGHRS, CDR2 YFSETQ. The CDR3 has 15 amino acids. CDR3 nucleotide sequence: TGCGCCAGCAGCTATGTTCTAGCGGGACACAATGAGCAGTTCTTC. Amino acids: CASSYVLAGHNEQFF.

The CDR3 loop is CASSFPGAMNIQYF. The CDR3 coding sequence is TGTGCCAGCAGCTTCCCGGGGGCCATGAACATTCAGTACTTC. This chain uses TRBV7-9 with TRBJ2-4, with D perhaps being TRBD1 or TRBD2 (6 bases each). V shed 3 bases and J shed 7 bases, with 13 bases lying between them. CDR1 is SEHNR, CDR2 FQNEAQ, per germline (reference sequence). This CDR3 is built from 14 residues. Full variable domain (missing parts from reference TRBV7-9 and TRBJ2-4): DTGVSQNPRHKITKRGQNVTFRCDPISEHNRLYWYRQTLGQGPEFLTYFQNEAQLEKSRLLSDRFSAERPKGSFSTLEIQRTEQGDSAMYLCASSFPGAMNIQYFGAGTRLSVL.

The chain has TRBV20-1 and TRBJ2-3; D remains ambiguous. The germline gives CDR1 DFQATT, CDR2 SNEGSKA (reference sequence). The CDR3 extends over 14 amino acids. Trimming cost V 0 bases and J 3 bases, with 10 bases left between them. The CDR3 protein is CSARDRVGTDTQYF. CDR3 bases: TGCAGTGCTAGAGATCGTGTGGGAACAGATACGCAGTATTTT.

The rearrangement uses TRBV12-3 or TRBV12-4 and TRBJ2-5; D tentatively fits TRBD1 or TRBD2 (5 bases each). Matching the DNA end better, TRBJ2-1 makes the J call doubtful. The CDR3 sequence is 13 residues long. CDR3 in DNA: TGTGCCAGCAGTCTGACTCGAGGGGATGAGCAGTTCTTC. The encoded protein is CASSLTRGDEQFF.

The chain recombines TRBV3-1 with TRBJ2-7, with 7 bases identical to TRBD2. Trimming removed 0 bases from V and 1 base from J; junction bases left unmatched: 3. Germline V CDR1 and CDR2: LGHDT, YNNKEL (reference sequence). CDR3 length: 15 residues. The CDR3 reads CASSQDASGSYEQYF. In nucleotides, the CDR3 is TGTGCCAGCAGCCAAGATGCTAGCGGATCCTACGAGCAGTACTTC.

V and J are TRBV29-1 and TRBJ2-7; 9 bases align to TRBD1. The CDR3 extends over 12 amino acids. Germline trimming cut 4 bases from V and 5 bases from J; bases unmatched to any gene: 3. Germline CDR1 SQVTM, CDR2 ANQGSEA. CDR3 sequence: CSVGDRANEQYF. CDR3 nucleotides: TGCAGCGTTGGGGACAGGGCCAACGAGCAGTACTTC.

The chain combines TRBV28 with TRBJ1-2; weak D call: TRBD1 (5 bases). The V gene lost 5 bases and the J gene lost 8 bases, with 18 bases spanning the gap. The V gene's germline CDR1 is MDHEN and CDR2 SYDVKM. There are 14 residues in the CDR3. The DNA for the CDR3 is TGTGCCAGCAGTGCCCCGGGGCCGGAGAAGGGCTACACCTTC. As protein: CASSAPGPEKGYTF.

The genes are TRBV20-1 and TRBJ2-7, with a tentative D call TRBD1 (8 bases). Between the trimmed V and J ends, which lost 6 bases and 6 bases, there was a span of 21 bases. There are 14 residues in the CDR3. The germline V gene encodes CDR1 DFQATT and CDR2 SNEGSKA (reference sequence). CDR3 sequence (DNA): TGCAGTGCCACGAGCGGGACAGGCACACCCGAGCAGTACTTC. This translates into CSATSGTGTPEQYF.

In this sample, this clonotype turned up once. The chain employs TRBV10-3 and TRBJ2-3; 9 positions match TRBD2. There are 18 residues in the CDR3. Germline loops: CDR1 ENHRY, CDR2 SYGVKD. Trimming cost V 0 bases and J 2 bases; bases outside gene matches: 9. CDR3 nucleotide sequence: TGTGCCATCAGTGAGTCGACGTTAGCGGGGGTCTTCACAGATACGCAGTATTTT. Translation: CAISESTLAGVFTDTQYF.